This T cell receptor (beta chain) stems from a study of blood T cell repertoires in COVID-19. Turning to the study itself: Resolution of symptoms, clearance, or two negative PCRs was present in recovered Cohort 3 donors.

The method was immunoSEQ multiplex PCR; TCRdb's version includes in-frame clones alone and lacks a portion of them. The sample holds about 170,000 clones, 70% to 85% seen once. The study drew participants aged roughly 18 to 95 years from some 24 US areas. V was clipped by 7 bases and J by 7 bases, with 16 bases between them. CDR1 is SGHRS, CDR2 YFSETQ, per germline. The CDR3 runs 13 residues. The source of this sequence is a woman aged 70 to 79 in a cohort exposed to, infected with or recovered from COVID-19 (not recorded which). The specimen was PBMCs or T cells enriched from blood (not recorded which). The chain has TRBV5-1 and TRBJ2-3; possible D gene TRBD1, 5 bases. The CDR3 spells CASVGQGDHTQYF. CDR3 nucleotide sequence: TGCGCCAGCGTCGGGCAGGGTGATCATACGCAGTATTTT.